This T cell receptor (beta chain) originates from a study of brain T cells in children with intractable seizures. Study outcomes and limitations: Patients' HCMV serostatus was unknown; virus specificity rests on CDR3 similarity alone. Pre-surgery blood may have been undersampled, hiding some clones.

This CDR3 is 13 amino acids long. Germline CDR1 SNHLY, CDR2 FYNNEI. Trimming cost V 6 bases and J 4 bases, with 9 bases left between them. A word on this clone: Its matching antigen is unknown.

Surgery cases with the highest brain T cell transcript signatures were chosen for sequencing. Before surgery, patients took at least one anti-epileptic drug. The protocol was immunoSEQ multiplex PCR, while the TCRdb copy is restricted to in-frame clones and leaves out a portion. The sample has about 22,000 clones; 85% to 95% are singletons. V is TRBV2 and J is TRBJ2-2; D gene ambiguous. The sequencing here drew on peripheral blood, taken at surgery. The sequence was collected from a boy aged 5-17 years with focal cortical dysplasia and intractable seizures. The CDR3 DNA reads TGTGCCAGCAGAACGAGGAGCACCGGGGAGCTGTTTTTT. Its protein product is CASRTRSTGELFF.